A selection of T cell receptor beta chains follows, all from one sample in a study of control samples from healthy donors and cancer patients. Data came from immunoSEQ multiplex PCR; TCRdb stores just in-frame clones and leaves some out. The sample has about 190,000 clones; approximately 95% are singletons. Sequencing was done on a sample of blood. These TCRs come from a man younger than 35 in good health. Both conserved end residues are trimmed from each CDR3. Each record gives: CDR3 protein, V gene, D gene, clone size. A D gene is named only where the DNA matches it firmly. Expanded clones get a size class; other rows say once, few or many, or leave the size out.

cdr3_aa: ASSMKAGPYEQY
v_call: TRBV19
d_call: .
clone_size: .

cdr3_aa: ASSPTKDTQY
v_call: TRBV19
d_call: .
clone_size: .

cdr3_aa: ASRDTGGGQPQH
v_call: TRBV6-5
d_call: TRBD1
clone_size: .

cdr3_aa: ASSRTSLSSYEQY
v_call: TRBV18
d_call: TRBD2
clone_size: .

cdr3_aa: ASSLNGQPTDTQY
v_call: TRBV7-3
d_call: .
clone_size: .

cdr3_aa: ASSYLRGGNQPQH
v_call: TRBV6-5
d_call: .
clone_size: .

cdr3_aa: ASSRDSNEKLF
v_call: TRBV5-4
d_call: .
clone_size: .

cdr3_aa: ASSLTSGAGELF
v_call: TRBV7-3
d_call: .
clone_size: .

cdr3_aa: ASSLYGLLYNSPLH
v_call: TRBV11-2
d_call: .
clone_size: .

cdr3_aa: ASSGLSNQPQH
v_call: TRBV25-1
d_call: .
clone_size: .

cdr3_aa: ASSSPGSYNEQF
v_call: TRBV7-2
d_call: .
clone_size: .

cdr3_aa: ASSLEGASADTQY
v_call: TRBV5-1
d_call: TRBD1
clone_size: .

cdr3_aa: ASSPRAEPSYEQY
v_call: TRBV27
d_call: .
clone_size: .

cdr3_aa: ATSSPGNTEAF
v_call: TRBV24-1
d_call: .
clone_size: .

cdr3_aa: ASSLFAAGMNTEAF
v_call: TRBV28
d_call: .
clone_size: once

cdr3_aa: ASSLSPSGGYNEQF
v_call: TRBV5-1
d_call: TRBD2
clone_size: .

cdr3_aa: SVPGQGNTEAF
v_call: TRBV29-1
d_call: TRBD1
clone_size: .

cdr3_aa: ASSEEQGASPLH
v_call: TRBV6-4
d_call: TRBD1
clone_size: .

cdr3_aa: ASSPDSRANVLT
v_call: TRBV9
d_call: .
clone_size: .

cdr3_aa: ASSSGRGQGNYGYT
v_call: TRBV4-1
d_call: TRBD1
clone_size: once

cdr3_aa: ASGPAVGKTYNEQF
v_call: TRBV27
d_call: .
clone_size: .

cdr3_aa: ASSLSGLSAQNIQY
v_call: TRBV4-2
d_call: .
clone_size: .

cdr3_aa: ASRPSDRGNSPLH
v_call: TRBV28
d_call: TRBD1
clone_size: .

cdr3_aa: AIRTGDDTGELF
v_call: TRBV10-3
d_call: TRBD1
clone_size: .

cdr3_aa: SVAMTATNEKLF
v_call: TRBV29-1
d_call: .
clone_size: .

cdr3_aa: SAVGFRGFADTQY
v_call: TRBV29-1
d_call: .
clone_size: .

cdr3_aa: ASRTGTGANTEAF
v_call: TRBV19
d_call: TRBD1
clone_size: .